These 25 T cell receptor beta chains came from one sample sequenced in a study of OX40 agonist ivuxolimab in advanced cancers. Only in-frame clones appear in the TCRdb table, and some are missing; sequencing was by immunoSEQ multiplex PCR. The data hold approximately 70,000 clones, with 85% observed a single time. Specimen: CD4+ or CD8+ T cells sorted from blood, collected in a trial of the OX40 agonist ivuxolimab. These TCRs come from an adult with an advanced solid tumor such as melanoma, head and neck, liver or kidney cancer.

This chain's CDR3 is CASSLWSRGGNIQYF. Here the CDR3 DNA reads TGTGCCAGCAGCTTATGGTCCCGGGGCGGAAACATTCAGTACTTC. The chain joins TRBV7-2 to TRBJ2-4, with D tentatively TRBD1 or TRBD2 (5 bases each). The ends were cut back, 2 bases at V and 6 bases at J, with 14 bases in the middle. CDR1 is SGHTA, CDR2 FQGNSA, per germline. The CDR3 is 15 amino acids. Drawing the rest from reference TRBV7-2 and TRBJ2-4, the complete variable domain is GAGVSQSPSNKVTEKGKDVELRCDPISGHTALYWYRQSLGQGLEFLIYFQGNSAPDKSGLPSDRFSAERTGGSVSTLTIQRTQQEDSAVYLCASSLWSRGGNIQYFGAGTRLSVL.

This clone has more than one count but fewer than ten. DNA of the CDR3: TGTGCCTGGAGTGCCCATCGGGGGAACACTGAAGCTTTCTTT. Translated: CAWSAHRGNTEAFF. The gene calls are TRBV30 and TRBJ1-1; no clear D. The CDR3 sequence is 14 residues long. CDR1 and CDR2 (germline): GTSNPN, SVGIG (reference sequence). The V end lost 1 base, the J end lost 1 base, and 10 bases lay between the germline ends.

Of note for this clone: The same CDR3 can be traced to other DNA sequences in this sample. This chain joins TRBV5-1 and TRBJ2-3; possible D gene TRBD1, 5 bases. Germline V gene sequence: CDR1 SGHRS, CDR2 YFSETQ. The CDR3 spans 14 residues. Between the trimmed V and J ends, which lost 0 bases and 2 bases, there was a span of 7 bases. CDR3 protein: CASSLGQTTDTQYF. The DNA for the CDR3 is TGCGCCAGCAGCTTGGGACAGACCACAGATACGCAGTATTTT.

CDR3 DNA: TGTGCCAGCAGCTTGGGGGCAGGGGGCTATGGCTACACCTTC. Protein product: CASSLGAGGYGYTF. This chain links TRBV5-5 with TRBJ1-2, with 7 bases matching TRBD1. This CDR3 has 14 amino acids. The germline V gene encodes CDR1 SGHKS and CDR2 YYEKEE (reference sequence). V lost 0 bases and J lost 4; bases outside the gene matches: 3.

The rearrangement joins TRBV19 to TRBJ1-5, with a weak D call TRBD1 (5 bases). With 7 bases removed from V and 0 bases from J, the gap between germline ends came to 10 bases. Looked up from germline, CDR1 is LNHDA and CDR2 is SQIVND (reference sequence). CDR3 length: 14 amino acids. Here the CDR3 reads CASNDRNSNQPQHF. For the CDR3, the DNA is TGTGCCAGTAACGACAGAAATAGCAATCAGCCCCAGCATTTT.

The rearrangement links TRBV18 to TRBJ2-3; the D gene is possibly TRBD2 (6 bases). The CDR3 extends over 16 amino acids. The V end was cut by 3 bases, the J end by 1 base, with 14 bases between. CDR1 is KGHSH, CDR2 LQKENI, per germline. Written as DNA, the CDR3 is TGTGCCAGCTCACCCCTCCGCGGGGCCGGCACAGATACGCAGTATTTT. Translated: CASSPLRGAGTDTQYF.

This chain's CDR3 is CASSLEGASRNEQFF. CDR3 DNA sequence: TGCGCCAGCAGCTTGGAGGGGGCCTCTAGGAATGAGCAGTTCTTC. The chain uses TRBV5-1 and TRBJ2-1, with 7 nucleotides matching TRBD1. V dropped 0 bases and J dropped 7; count of bases not matched to a gene: 7. Germline values: CDR1 SGHRS, CDR2 YFSETQ. This CDR3 region has 15 residues.

CDR3 residues: CASSSGRGPDTQYF. CDR3 bases: TGTGCCAGCAGCAGCGGGAGGGGACCGGATACGCAGTATTTT. This sequence joins TRBV6-4 and TRBJ2-3; 10 bases map to TRBD2. V gave up 6 bases and J gave up 6 bases; unmatched junction bases: 6. Germline V gene data show CDR1 as MRHNA and CDR2 as SNTAGT. The CDR3 loop spans 14 amino acids.

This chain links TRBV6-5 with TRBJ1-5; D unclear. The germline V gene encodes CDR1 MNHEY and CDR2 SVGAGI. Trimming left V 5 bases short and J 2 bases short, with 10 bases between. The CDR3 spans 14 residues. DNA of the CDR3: TGTGCCAGCAGTGCCGGTGGGCGCAATCAGCCCCAGCATTTT. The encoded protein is CASSAGGRNQPQHF.

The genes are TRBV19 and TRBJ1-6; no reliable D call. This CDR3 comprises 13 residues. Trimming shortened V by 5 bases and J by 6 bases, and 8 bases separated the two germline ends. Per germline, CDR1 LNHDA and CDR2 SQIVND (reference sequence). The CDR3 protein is CASSGRTNSPLHF. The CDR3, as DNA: TGTGCCAGTAGTGGACGGACTAATTCACCCCTCCACTTT.

The CDR3 DNA is TGTGCCAGCAATGGCCAAGGCGGGAGCGAGCAGTACTTC. This translates into CASNGQGGSEQYF. V gene TRBV7-9 combines with J gene TRBJ2-7; 7 bases match TRBD2. The CDR3 contains 13 residues. V lost 7 bases and J lost 6; bases outside the gene matches: 9. Germline CDR1 and CDR2: SEHNR and FQNEAQ (reference sequence).

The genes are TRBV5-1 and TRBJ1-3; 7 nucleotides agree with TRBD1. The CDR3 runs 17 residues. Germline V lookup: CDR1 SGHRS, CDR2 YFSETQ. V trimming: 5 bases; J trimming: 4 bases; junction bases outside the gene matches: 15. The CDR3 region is CASRHPGQPMSGNTIYF. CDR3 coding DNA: TGCGCCAGCAGACACCCGGGACAGCCTATGTCCGGAAACACCATATATTTT. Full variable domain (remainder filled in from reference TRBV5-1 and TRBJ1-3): KAGVTQTPRYLIKTRGQQVTLSCSPISGHRSVSWYQQTPGQGLQFLFEYFSETQRNKGNFPGRFSGRQFSNSRSEMNVSTLELGDSALYLCASRHPGQPMSGNTIYFGEGSWLTVV.

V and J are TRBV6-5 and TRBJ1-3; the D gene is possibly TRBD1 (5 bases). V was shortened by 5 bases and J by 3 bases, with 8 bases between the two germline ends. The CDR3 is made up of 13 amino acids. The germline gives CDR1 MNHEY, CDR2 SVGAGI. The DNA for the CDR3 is TGTGCCAGCAGTATCGACAGTGGAAACACCATATATTTT. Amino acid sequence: CASSIDSGNTIYF.

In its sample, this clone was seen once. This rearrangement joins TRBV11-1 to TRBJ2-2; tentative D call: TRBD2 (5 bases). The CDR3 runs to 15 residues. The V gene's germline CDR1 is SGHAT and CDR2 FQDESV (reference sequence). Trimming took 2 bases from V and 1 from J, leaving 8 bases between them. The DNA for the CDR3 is TGTGCCAGCAGCTTATCAAGCGGGAACACCGGGGAGCTGTTTTTT. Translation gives CASSLSSGNTGELFF. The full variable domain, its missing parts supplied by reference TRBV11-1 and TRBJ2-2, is EAEVAQSPRYKITEKSQAVAFWCDPISGHATLYWYRQILGQGPELLVQFQDESVVDDSQLPKDRFSAERLKGVDSTLKIQPAELGDSAMYLCASSLSSGNTGELFFGEGSRLTVL.

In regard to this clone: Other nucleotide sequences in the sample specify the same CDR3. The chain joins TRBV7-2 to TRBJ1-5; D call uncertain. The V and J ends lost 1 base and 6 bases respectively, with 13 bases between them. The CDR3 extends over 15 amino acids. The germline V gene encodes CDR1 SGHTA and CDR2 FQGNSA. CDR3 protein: CASSLGGQVGQPQHF. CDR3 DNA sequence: TGTGCCAGCAGCTTAGGTGGGCAGGTCGGTCAGCCCCAGCATTTT.

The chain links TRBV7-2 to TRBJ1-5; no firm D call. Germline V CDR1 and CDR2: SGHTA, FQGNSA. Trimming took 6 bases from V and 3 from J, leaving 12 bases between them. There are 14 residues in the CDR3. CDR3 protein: CASSIPGFNQPQHF. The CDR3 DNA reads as TGTGCCAGCAGTATTCCGGGTTTCAATCAGCCCCAGCATTTT.

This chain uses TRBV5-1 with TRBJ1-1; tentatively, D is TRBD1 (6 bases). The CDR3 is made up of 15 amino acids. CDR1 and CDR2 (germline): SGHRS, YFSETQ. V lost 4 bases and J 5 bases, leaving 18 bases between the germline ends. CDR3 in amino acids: CASSPARQVSTEAFF. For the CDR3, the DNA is TGCGCCAGCAGCCCGGCTCGACAGGTTTCGACTGAAGCTTTCTTT.

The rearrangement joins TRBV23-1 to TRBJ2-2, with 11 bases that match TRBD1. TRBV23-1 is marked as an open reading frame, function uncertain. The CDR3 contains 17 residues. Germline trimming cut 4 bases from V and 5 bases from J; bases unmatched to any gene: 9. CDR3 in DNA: TGCGCCAGCAGTCGTCCGGGGACAGGGGGGTGGACCGGGGAGCTGTTTTTT. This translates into CASSRPGTGGWTGELFF.

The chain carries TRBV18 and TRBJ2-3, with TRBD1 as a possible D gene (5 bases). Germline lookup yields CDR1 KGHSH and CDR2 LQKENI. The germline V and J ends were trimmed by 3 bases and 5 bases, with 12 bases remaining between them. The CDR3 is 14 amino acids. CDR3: CASSPSRVGDTQYF. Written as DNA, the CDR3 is TGTGCCAGCTCACCGAGCAGGGTGGGAGATACGCAGTATTTT. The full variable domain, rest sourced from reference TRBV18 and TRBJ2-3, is NAGVMQNPRHLVRRRGQEARLRCSPMKGHSHVYWYRQLPEEGLKFMVYLQKENIIDESGMPKERFSAEFPKEGPSILRIQQVVRGDSAAYFCASSPSRVGDTQYFGPGTRLTVL.

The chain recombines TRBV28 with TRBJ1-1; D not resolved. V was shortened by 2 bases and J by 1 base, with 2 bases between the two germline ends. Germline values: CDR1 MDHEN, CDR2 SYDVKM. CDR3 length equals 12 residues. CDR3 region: CASSLRNTEAFF. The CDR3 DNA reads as TGTGCCAGCAGTTTAAGGAACACTGAAGCTTTCTTT.

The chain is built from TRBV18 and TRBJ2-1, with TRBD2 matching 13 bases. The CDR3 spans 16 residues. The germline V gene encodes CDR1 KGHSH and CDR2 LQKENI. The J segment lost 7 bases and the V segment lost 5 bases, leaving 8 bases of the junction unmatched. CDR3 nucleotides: TGTGCCAGCTCATCCACCGGGACTAGCGGGAAGAATGAGCAGTTCTTC. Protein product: CASSSTGTSGKNEQFF.

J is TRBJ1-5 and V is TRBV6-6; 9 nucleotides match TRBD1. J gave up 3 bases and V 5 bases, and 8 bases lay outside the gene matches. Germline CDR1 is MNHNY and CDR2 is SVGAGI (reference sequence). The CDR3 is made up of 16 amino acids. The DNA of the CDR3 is TGTGCCAGCAGTCCCTCCGACAGGGGGGACAATCAGCCCCAGCATTTT. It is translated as CASSPSDRGDNQPQHF.

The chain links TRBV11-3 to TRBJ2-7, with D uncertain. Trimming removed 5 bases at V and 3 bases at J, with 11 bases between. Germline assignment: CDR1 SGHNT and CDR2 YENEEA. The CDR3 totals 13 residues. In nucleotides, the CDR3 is TGTGCCAGCAGCATTACAGCGTTCTACGAGCAGTACTTC. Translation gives CASSITAFYEQYF.

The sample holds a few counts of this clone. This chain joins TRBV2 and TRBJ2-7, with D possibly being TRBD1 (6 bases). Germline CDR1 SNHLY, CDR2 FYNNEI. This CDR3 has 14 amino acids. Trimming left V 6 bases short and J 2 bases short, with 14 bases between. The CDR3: CASRYTGNAYEQYF. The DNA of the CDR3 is TGTGCCAGCAGGTATACAGGGAATGCCTACGAGCAGTACTTC. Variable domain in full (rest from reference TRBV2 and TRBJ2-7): EPEVTQTPSHQVTQMGQEVILRCVPISNHLYFYWYRQILGQKVEFLVSFYNNEISEKSEIFDDQFSVERPDGSNFTLKIRSTKLEDSAMYFCASRYTGNAYEQYFGPGTRLTVT.

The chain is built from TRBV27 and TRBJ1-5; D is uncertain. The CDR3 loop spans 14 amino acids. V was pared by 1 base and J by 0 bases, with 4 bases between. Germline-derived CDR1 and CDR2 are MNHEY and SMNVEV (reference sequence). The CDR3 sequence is CASSLYFSNQPQHF. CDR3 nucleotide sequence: TGTGCCAGCAGTTTATATTTTAGCAATCAGCCCCAGCATTTT.